This entry lists 18 T cell receptor beta chains sequenced from one sample in a study of regulatory T cells in long-lasting Graves disease. Time point: newly diagnosed GD, antithyroid drugs for less than 3 months. The TCR library was made from RNA extracted from PBMCs. HTBI primers from iRepertoire and Arm-PCR of CDR3 regions yielded the TCR beta libraries. TCRdb itself ran the multiplex PCR reads through MiXCR, one entry per CDR3 protein. The table has roughly 440,000 distinct CDR3 sequences, about 16% seen once. The data were also submitted as part of a second study, on T cells in Graves' hyperthyroidism and ophthalmopathy.

Material: peripheral blood mononuclear cells (PBMCs), obtained at new diagnosis, from a patient treated with antithyroid drugs. Receptors originate from a young woman with Graves disease.

There are many counts of this clonotype. The chain has TRBV3-1 and TRBJ2-7; D perhaps matches TRBD1 (5 bases). V was pared by 1 base and J by 2 bases, with 9 bases between. The CDR3 loop spans 14 amino acids. Germline values: CDR1 LGHDT, CDR2 YNNKEL (reference sequence). This CDR3 is CASSQGAGTYEQYF. As DNA, the CDR3 is TGTGCCAGCAGCCAAGGAGCAGGGACCTACGAGCAGTACTTC.

This clonotype was observed at least ten times. This chain uses TRBV7-3 with TRBJ2-5; 7 nucleotides match TRBD1. Trimming removed 5 bases from V and 5 bases from J; junction bases left unmatched: 5. From germline, CDR1 is SGHTA and CDR2 FQGTGA. The CDR3 runs to 13 residues. The DNA of the CDR3 is TGTGCCAGCAGCCCAACAGGGGCGGAGACCCAGTACTTC. This codes for CASSPTGAETQYF. Filled out from reference TRBV7-3 and TRBJ2-5, the complete variable domain reads GAGVSQTPSNKVTEKGKYVELRCDPISGHTALYWYRQSLGQGPEFLIYFQGTGAADDSGLPNDRFFAVRPEGSVSTLKIQRTERGDSAVYLCASSPTGAETQYFGPGTRLLVL.

This clonotype was found a few times. The gene calls are TRBV19 and TRBJ2-1, with D maybe TRBD1 (5 bases). The CDR3 runs to 18 residues. Germline assignment: CDR1 LNHDA and CDR2 SQIVND (reference sequence). V was cut by 0 bases and J by 4 bases, with 19 bases left in between. The CDR3 here is CASSIDSNTDILYNEQFF. Here the CDR3 DNA reads TGTGCCAGTAGTATAGATAGCAATACGGACATCCTTTACAATGAGCAGTTCTTC.

At least ten counts were recorded for this clonotype. This sequence joins TRBV30 and TRBJ2-3, with TRBD2 matching 8 bases. The germline CDR1 and CDR2 sequences are GTSNPN and SVGIG (reference sequence). V lost 0 bases and J lost 1; bases outside the gene matches: 6. There are 16 residues in the CDR3. The CDR3 bases are TGTGCCTGGAGTGTCCTCAGCGGGAGTGGCACAGATACGCAGTATTTT. The encoded protein is CAWSVLSGSGTDTQYF.

The count of this clonotype is one. This sequence may be a read error, since a much larger clone differs from it by one base. The chain is built from TRBV6-5 and TRBJ2-7; the match to TRBD2 covers 11 bases. This CDR3 region has 16 residues. V lost 0 bases to trimming and J lost 2 bases; unmatched junction nucleotides: 3. Germline V gives CDR1 MNHEY, CDR2 SVGAGI. CDR3 loop: CASSYSIAGGPYEQYF. The CDR3 region has the DNA TGTGCCAGCAGTTACTCAATAGCGGGAGGGCCCTACGAGCAGTACTTC.

This clonotype has just a few counts. CDR3 in amino acids: CASSISGAVSYEQYF. CDR3 coding DNA: TGTGCCAGCAGCATAAGCGGAGCCGTCTCCTACGAGCAGTACTTC. The V and J genes are TRBV7-3 and TRBJ2-7; TRBD2 might be the D (5 bases). The CDR3 runs 15 residues. Germline V gives CDR1 SGHTA, CDR2 FQGTGA. Trimming took 5 bases from V and 0 from J, leaving 14 bases between them.

This clonotype was recorded at least ten times. The chain carries TRBV2 and TRBJ1-1; 7 bases are shared with TRBD1. J gave up 0 bases and V 5 bases, and 6 bases lay outside the gene matches. Germline V gene sequence: CDR1 SNHLY, CDR2 FYNNEI. This CDR3 has 15 residues. The CDR3 sequence is CASSLRGQMNTEAFF. The CDR3 bases are TGTGCCAGCAGTCTCCGGGGACAGATGAACACTGAAGCTTTCTTT.

This clonotype was seen repeatedly, ten times or more. The chain recombines TRBV12-3 or TRBV12-4 with TRBJ1-1, with TRBD1 matching 8 bases. V gave up 7 bases and J gave up 0 bases; unmatched junction bases: 4. The CDR3 has 14 amino acids. As DNA, the CDR3 is TGTGCCAGCACCCAGGGGGCGGTGAACACTGAAGCTTTCTTT. Its protein is CASTQGAVNTEAFF.

The sample holds one count of this clonotype. The chain couples TRBV29-1 to TRBJ1-5; TRBD1 might be the D (6 bases). Germline loops: CDR1 SQVTM, CDR2 ANQGSEA. This CDR3 is 14 amino acids long. Trimming cost V 6 bases and J 4 bases, with 16 bases left between them. CDR3 nucleotides: TGCAGCGTGAGCGGGGGGCAGGGGAATCAGCCCCAGCATTTT. Protein: CSVSGGQGNQPQHF. Using reference TRBV29-1 and TRBJ1-5 for the parts outside the CDR3, the full variable domain is SAVISQKPSRDICQRGTSLTIQCQVDSQVTMMFWYRQQPGQSLTLIATANQGSEATYESGFVIDKFPISRPNLTFSTLTVSNMSPEDSSIYLCSVSGGQGNQPQHFGDGTRLSIL.

This chain joins TRBV6-1 and TRBJ2-3; 7 bases match TRBD1. The ends lost 6 bases at V and 1 base at J; junction bases unmatched: 7. The CDR3 consists of 15 residues. Germline values: CDR1 MNHNS, CDR2 SASEGT. The CDR3: CASRQGDRGTDTQYF. The CDR3 coding sequence is TGTGCCAGCAGGCAAGGTGACAGGGGCACAGATACGCAGTATTTT.

This clonotype was detected ten times or more. V and J are TRBV24-1 and TRBJ1-5; 7 bases are shared with TRBD1. CDR3 length equals 16 residues. The trim removed 3 bases at V and 3 bases at J, leaving 7 bases unmatched. Germline V gives CDR1 KGHDR, CDR2 SFDVKD. The CDR3 loop reads CATSDAGQEYNQPQHF. The CDR3 nucleotides are TGTGCCACCAGTGATGCCGGACAGGAATACAATCAGCCCCAGCATTTT.

This clonotype was counted many times. The chain is built from TRBV7-9 and TRBJ2-7; D is ambiguous. V lost 6 bases, J lost 1 base, and 10 bases lay in between. The length of the CDR3 is 13 residues. From germline, CDR1 is SEHNR and CDR2 FQNEAQ (reference sequence). The CDR3 is CASSFRLSYEQYF. The CDR3 DNA sequence: TGTGCCAGCAGTTTCAGACTTTCCTACGAGCAGTACTTC. The complete variable domain, with remaining parts taken from reference TRBV7-9 and TRBJ2-7, reads DTGVSQNPRHKITKRGQNVTFRCDPISEHNRLYWYRQTLGQGPEFLTYFQNEAQLEKSRLLSDRFSAERPKGSFSTLEIQRTEQGDSAMYLCASSFRLSYEQYFGPGTRLTVT.

The chain links TRBV27 to TRBJ2-7; possibly TRBD1 for D (5 bases). Germline CDR1 is MNHEY and CDR2 is SMNVEV (reference sequence). V shed 5 bases and J shed 0 bases, with 17 bases lying between them. The CDR3 loop spans 16 amino acids. The CDR3 nucleotides are TGTGCCAGCAGTCCTGGGGCTGGACCCAGCTCCTACGAGCAGTACTTC. Translated, it gives CASSPGAGPSSYEQYF.

This clonotype was picked up many times. The J gene is TRBJ1-5, the V gene TRBV2; 8 bases map to TRBD1. The germline gives CDR1 SNHLY, CDR2 FYNNEI. The CDR3 totals 16 residues. Trimming removed 3 bases from V and 5 bases from J; junction bases left unmatched: 9. CDR3 sequence: CASSDRGLNYDQPQHF. CDR3 coding DNA: TGTGCCAGCAGTGACAGGGGGCTGAATTACGATCAGCCCCAGCATTTT.

This clonotype was detected many times. The rearrangement links TRBV18 to TRBJ1-5; D uncertain. Per the germline V gene, CDR1 is KGHSH and CDR2 is LQKENI. The CDR3 runs to 15 residues. With 2 bases removed from V and 0 bases from J, the gap between germline ends came to 8 bases. The CDR3 nucleotides read TGTGCCAGCTCACCAGCCAGTTATAGCAATCAGCCCCAGCATTTT. This sequence encodes CASSPASYSNQPQHF.

This clonotype was seen ten or more times. This chain joins TRBV28 and TRBJ2-5; D not certain. From germline, CDR1 is MDHEN and CDR2 SYDVKM. V was pared by 4 bases and J by 5 bases, with 17 bases between. The CDR3 loop spans 15 amino acids. The CDR3 DNA sequence: TGTGCCAGCAGTTCTAGGCGTGGTCAGTCGGAGACCCAGTACTTC. Translating gives CASSSRRGQSETQYF.

This clonotype has only a few counts. This sequence joins TRBV15 and TRBJ2-6; 11 bases fit TRBD1. V trimming: 0 bases; J trimming: 2 bases; junction bases outside the gene matches: 6. This CDR3 spans 19 amino acids. Germline V gene sequence: CDR1 LNHNV, CDR2 YYDKDF (reference sequence). CDR3 in amino acids: CATSRDFGTGGTGANVLTF. The CDR3 DNA follows: TGTGCCACCAGCAGAGATTTCGGGACAGGGGGTACTGGGGCCAACGTCCTGACTTTC.

This clonotype came up many times. The rearrangement uses TRBV3-1 and TRBJ2-5, with TRBD2 as a possible D gene (6 bases). Germline V gives CDR1 LGHDT, CDR2 YNNKEL (reference sequence). The CDR3 loop spans 14 amino acids. With 1 base removed from V and 3 bases from J, the gap between germline ends came to 9 bases. Here the CDR3 reads CASSQAQREETQYF. CDR3 sequence (DNA): TGTGCCAGCAGCCAAGCCCAGCGGGAAGAGACCCAGTACTTC.